This is a list of T cell receptor beta chains from one sample in a study of OX40 agonist ivuxolimab in advanced cancers. The method was immunoSEQ multiplex PCR; TCRdb's version includes in-frame clones alone and lacks a portion of them. Of about 26,000 clones in the sample, 85% to 90% are singletons; the top ten hold roughly a fifth. The starting material was CD4+ or CD8+ T cells sorted from blood, obtained in a trial of the OX40 agonist ivuxolimab. Source of these receptors: an adult with an advanced solid tumor such as melanoma, head and neck, liver or kidney cancer. CDR3s include the opening cysteine and the closing phenylalanine or tryptophan. Each record gives: clone size, J gene, D gene, V gene, CDR3 DNA, CDR3 protein. The D gene is left open where the match is weak. A row's size may be missing; if present it is once, few, many or a size class.

>-|TRBJ2-7|-|TRBV10-1
TGCGCCAGCAGTGAGGGCCCTAGCCCCTACGAGCAGTACTTC
CASSEGPSPYEQYF
>once|TRBJ2-3|TRBD2|TRBV27
TGTGCCAGCAGCAAGAGGGACTACACAGATACGCAGTATTTT
CASSKRDYTDTQYF
>few|TRBJ1-6|TRBD1|TRBV2
TGTGCCAGCAGCGTGGGACAGCATAATTCACCCCTCCACTTT
CASSVGQHNSPLHF
>-|TRBJ1-2|TRBD1|TRBV4-3
TGCGCCAGCAGCCAAGATGGCAGGGGGCTAAGAGGCTACACCTTC
CASSQDGRGLRGYTF
>-|TRBJ2-5|-|TRBV7-9
TGTGCCAGCAGCTCCCCGTACGGGGAGACCCAGTACTTC
CASSSPYGETQYF
>-|TRBJ2-5|-|TRBV6-5
TGTGCCACCGTAGGGCGTGGAGAGACCCAGTACTTC
CATVGRGETQYF
>once|TRBJ2-7|-|TRBV6-9
TGTGCCAGCAGTGGGTTCCAAGATTCTCTTGAGCAGTACTTC
CASSGFQDSLEQYF
>-|TRBJ1-3|TRBD1|TRBV27
TGTGCCAGCAGTCCCGGGGACAGGAGAATCTCTGGAAACACCATATATTTT
CASSPGDRRISGNTIYF
>-|TRBJ1-4|-|TRBV19
TGTGCCAGTTTAAGGGACGGACCGAATGAAAAACTGTTTTTT
CASLRDGPNEKLFF
>-|TRBJ1-3|-|TRBV5-1
TGCGCCAGCAGAGACGGCTCTGGAAACACCATATATTTT
CASRDGSGNTIYF
>-|TRBJ1-2|-|TRBV6-5
TGTGCCAGCAGCCCTCCCGGAGCTAACTATGGCTACACCTTC
CASSPPGANYGYTF
>few|TRBJ2-7|-|TRBV7-2
TGTGCCAGCAGCTTAGGGTTAGGGACCTACGAGCAGTACTTC
CASSLGLGTYEQYF
>-|TRBJ2-7|-|TRBV2
TGTGCCAGCAGTGAAAACCACGCCGCGGGACAGATAAATAACTACGAGCAGTACTTC
CASSENHAAGQINNYEQYF
>-|TRBJ1-5|-|TRBV6-1
TGTGCCAGCAGTGGTGGGAGATATAGCAATCAGCCCCAGCATTTT
CASSGGRYSNQPQHF
>-|TRBJ2-7|TRBD1|TRBV6-5
TGTGCCAGCAGTTACTTGGACAGGGGTGTCGAGCAGTACTTC
CASSYLDRGVEQYF